This TCR beta chain was sequenced during a study of cytomegalovirus exposure and HLA in healthy donors. Study-wide findings and caveats: TCR beta V segments were, for the most part, productive about 87% or about 30% of the time in an earlier analysis. Most TCR sequences showed up rarely, but some public TCRs showed up in many donors. In vitro testing confirmed a few CMV-associated chains as specific for CMV antigens.

Both 60 Vbeta primers and 13 Jbeta primers went into the PCR. Libraries were prepared by immunoSEQ multiplex PCR; TCRdb keeps only in-frame clonotypes and omits some of them. Altogether 80,000 to 90,000 clones are present, 65% to 80% being singletons, with the ten largest covering around 3%. Everyone who donated was a healthy bone marrow donor. Note on this clone: Its antigen is unknown.

The sequenced sample consisted of PBMCs. The clonotype was recovered from a man aged 30-40 years in good health and CMV-seronegative.

The CDR3 reads CASSPFSGYEQYF. The CDR3 coding sequence is TGCGCCAGCAGCCCCTTTTCGGGCTACGAGCAGTACTTC. This chain uses TRBV5-1 with TRBJ2-7; D unclear. The CDR3 sequence is 13 residues long. The V end lost 4 bases, the J end lost 3 bases, and 11 bases lay between the germline ends. Per the germline V gene, CDR1 is SGHRS and CDR2 is YFSETQ.